These 16 T cell receptor beta chains came from one sample sequenced in a study of T cells after yellow fever vaccination. MiXCR, applied by TCRdb to the 5' RACE reads, yields one record per CDR3 protein. This sample yields hundreds of thousands of distinct CDR3 sequences, of which over 8% are seen a single time; about 20% belongs to the top ten. The material sequenced was PBMCs, taken on the day of the first yellow fever vaccination. The receptors originated from a man between 18 and 29 years old who received the YFV17D yellow fever vaccine.

This rearrangement joins TRBV7-3 to TRBJ2-3; TRBD1 or TRBD2 may be the D gene (5 bases each). The CDR3 length is 16 residues. From germline, CDR1 is SGHTA and CDR2 FQGTGA. V lost 3 bases and J 8 bases, leaving 21 bases between the germline ends. The CDR3 nucleotides read TGTGCCAGCAGCTTCGGTGGGGCTAGCAGCCAGCGTACGCAGTATTTT. Amino acid sequence: CASSFGGASSQRTQYF.

The rearrangement uses TRBV25-1 and TRBJ1-5; D is perhaps TRBD1 (5 bases). Germline CDR1 and CDR2: MGHDK and SYGVNS. CDR3 size: 14 residues. Trimming shortened V by 5 bases and J by 3 bases, and 11 bases separated the two germline ends. The CDR3 nucleotides are TGTGCCAGCAGTAGTAGGGGTCTCAATCAGCCCCAGCATTTT. Its translation: CASSSRGLNQPQHF.

The rearrangement uses TRBV7-2 and TRBJ2-5; 9 bases match TRBD2. CDR3 length: 16 amino acids. V was clipped by 5 bases and J by 5 bases; unmatched bases: 12. CDR1 is SGHTA and CDR2 is FQGNSA in the germline V gene. CDR3 DNA sequence: TGTGCCAGCAGCCCCCGGGGAGCGGGGGGTCTTGAGACCCAGTACTTC. The encoded protein is CASSPRGAGGLETQYF.

This chain uses TRBV7-3 with TRBJ2-5, with 10 bases that match TRBD1. The CDR3 spans 16 residues. Germline V gene sequence: CDR1 SGHTA, CDR2 FQGTGA. J lost 5 bases, V lost 5 bases, and 11 bases had no gene match. The CDR3 loop reads CASSNLRQGARETQYF. The DNA for the CDR3 is TGTGCCAGCAGCAACCTAAGACAGGGGGCCCGGGAGACCCAGTACTTC.

The chain employs TRBV10-3 and TRBJ1-1, with 8 nucleotides matching TRBD1. Trimming cost V 5 bases and J 4 bases; bases outside gene matches: 9. The CDR3 has 15 residues. Per the germline V gene, CDR1 is ENHRY and CDR2 is SYGVKD. The CDR3 region has the DNA TGTGCCATCAGTAAAGACAGGGGTCGCGGCACTGAAGCTTTCTTT. Residues: CAISKDRGRGTEAFF.

This chain joins TRBV6-1 and TRBJ2-5; D possibly corresponds to TRBD1 (6 bases). The germline CDR1 and CDR2 sequences are MNHNS and SASEGT. The germline V and J ends were trimmed by 6 bases and 1 base, with 12 bases remaining between them. The CDR3 loop spans 14 amino acids. CDR3: CASRSDSSQETQYF. As DNA, the CDR3 is TGTGCCAGCAGGTCGGACAGTAGCCAAGAGACCCAGTACTTC.

The genes are TRBV19 and TRBJ1-5, with 10 bases lining up with TRBD1. Per the germline V gene, CDR1 is LNHDA and CDR2 is SQIVND (reference sequence). This CDR3 comprises 18 residues. V lost 5 bases to trimming and J lost 0 bases; unmatched junction nucleotides: 10. Written as DNA, the CDR3 is TGTGCCAGTAGTGCCGGGACAGGGGACAATCTTAGCAATCAGCCCCAGCATTTT. As protein: CASSAGTGDNLSNQPQHF. The whole variable domain, remainder taken from reference TRBV19 and TRBJ1-5, is DGGITQSPKYLFRKEGQNVTLSCEQNLNHDAMYWYRQDPGQGLRLIYYSQIVNDFQKGDIAEGYSVSREKKESFPLTVTSAQKNPTAFYLCASSAGTGDNLSNQPQHFGDGTRLSIL.

This clonotype was seen more than once but under ten times. The rearrangement links TRBV5-1 to TRBJ2-1; D is unclear. Trimming stripped 4 bases from V and 2 bases from J, with 13 bases between. CDR1 and CDR2 (germline): SGHRS, YFSETQ. The CDR3 consists of 15 residues. Here the CDR3 reads CASSQDLGTYNEQFF. The CDR3 DNA follows: TGCGCCAGCAGCCAAGACTTAGGGACCTACAATGAGCAGTTCTTC.

The chain has TRBV5-1 and TRBJ1-6; D may be TRBD1 (6 bases). The CDR3 sequence is 14 residues long. CDR1 is SGHRS and CDR2 is YFSETQ in the germline V gene. V gave up 0 bases and J gave up 8 bases, with 9 bases separating them. The DNA of the CDR3 is TGCGCCAGCAGCTTGGGGGGGCCTGATTCACCCCTCCACTTT. The encoded protein is CASSLGGPDSPLHF.

In its sample, this clonotype was seen many times. This chain links TRBV7-2 with TRBJ2-2; D gene unclear. The CDR3 extends over 13 amino acids. In germline, CDR1 is SGHTA, CDR2 FQGNSA. The germline V and J ends were trimmed by 3 bases and 0 bases, with 2 bases remaining between them. CDR3 in DNA: TGTGCCAGCAGCTTCACGAACACCGGGGAGCTGTTTTTT. Protein: CASSFTNTGELFF.

This clonotype was found many times. V gene TRBV4-1 combines with J gene TRBJ2-3; 8 nucleotides agree with TRBD2. The CDR3 has 16 residues. J lost 2 bases, V lost 4 bases, and 8 bases had no gene match. The germline gives CDR1 MGHRA, CDR2 YSYEKL. CDR3 sequence (DNA): TGCGCCAGCAGCCGACGAGCGGGGGACCCCACAGATACGCAGTATTTT. Protein sequence: CASSRRAGDPTDTQYF.

This clonotype was seen ten or more times. This chain joins TRBV14 and TRBJ2-7; D is possibly TRBD2 (5 bases). CDR1 SGHDN and CDR2 FVKESK come from the germline V gene. The V end lost 7 bases, the J end lost 0 bases, and 13 bases lay between the germline ends. The CDR3 has 14 amino acids. CDR3 sequence reads: CASKRRASSYEQYV. The CDR3 DNA is TGTGCCAGCAAACGGCGGGCCAGCTCCTACGAGCAGTACGTC.

This chain uses TRBV5-1 with TRBJ2-5; D uncertain. Germline V lookup: CDR1 SGHRS, CDR2 YFSETQ. The CDR3 contains 14 residues. V was cut by 0 bases and J by 7 bases, with 13 bases left in between. The CDR3 protein is CASSLAVPSGTQYF. The CDR3 DNA reads TGCGCCAGCAGCTTGGCCGTCCCGTCGGGGACCCAGTACTTC.

This clonotype was counted many times. The chain carries TRBV10-1 and TRBJ2-2, with D hard to call. Germline CDR1 reads WNHNN; CDR2 reads SYGVQD (reference sequence). Trimming removed 2 bases from V and 9 bases from J, with 7 bases in between. The length of the CDR3 is 12 residues. This chain's CDR3 is CASSEVGRELFF. The CDR3 DNA sequence: TGCGCCAGCAGTGAGGTGGGCCGGGAGCTGTTTTTT.

This rearrangement joins TRBV7-2 to TRBJ2-7, with D perhaps matching TRBD2 (7 bases). The length of the CDR3 is 17 residues. The germline V gene encodes CDR1 SGHTA and CDR2 FQGNSA. V dropped 5 bases and J dropped 3 bases, with 23 bases sitting between them. CDR3 DNA: TGTGCCAGCAGCCCTAGTGGGGAGGGGGTTTACGTCTACGAGCAGTACTTC. This codes for CASSPSGEGVYVYEQYF.

V and J are TRBV27 and TRBJ1-5, with TRBD1 matching over 9 bases. Germline CDR1 reads MNHEY; CDR2 reads SMNVEV (reference sequence). V lost 5 bases, J lost 2 bases, and 10 bases stayed unmatched. CDR3 length equals 17 residues. The CDR3 bases are TGTGCCAGCAGTCTCATCCCGACAGGGGGGGGCAATCAGCCCCAGCATTTT. Residues: CASSLIPTGGGNQPQHF.